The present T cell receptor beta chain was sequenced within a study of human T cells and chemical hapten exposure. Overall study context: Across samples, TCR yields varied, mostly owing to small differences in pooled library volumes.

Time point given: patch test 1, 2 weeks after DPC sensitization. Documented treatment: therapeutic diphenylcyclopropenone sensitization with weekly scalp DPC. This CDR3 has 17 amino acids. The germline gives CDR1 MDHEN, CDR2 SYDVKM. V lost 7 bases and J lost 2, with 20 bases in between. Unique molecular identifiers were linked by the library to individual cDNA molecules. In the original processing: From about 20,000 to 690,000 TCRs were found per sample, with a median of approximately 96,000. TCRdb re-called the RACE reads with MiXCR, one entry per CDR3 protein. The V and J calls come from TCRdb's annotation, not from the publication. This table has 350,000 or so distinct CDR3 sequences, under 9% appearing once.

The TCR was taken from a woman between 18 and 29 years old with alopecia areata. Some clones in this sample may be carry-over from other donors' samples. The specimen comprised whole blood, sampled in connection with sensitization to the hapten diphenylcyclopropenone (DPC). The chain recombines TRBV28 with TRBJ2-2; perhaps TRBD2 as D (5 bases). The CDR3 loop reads CASIPGGGRLNTGELFF. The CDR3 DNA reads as TGTGCCAGCATCCCAGGAGGCGGCCGACTTAACACCGGGGAGCTGTTTTTT.